The 14 T cell receptor beta chains in this list originate from one sample, sequenced in a study of T and B cells in COVID-19 patients. From blood, about 220-500 ng of genomic DNA served as TRB template. BIOMED2 TRB-A/B primer pools were used in multiplex TRB PCR. TCRdb called the multiplex PCR reads again in MiXCR, with one record for every CDR3 protein. Counted here are 6,000 or so distinct CDR3 sequences, around 26% occurring once; the ten biggest clones make up approximately 12%. The source material was blood. The receptors originated from a human donor with active COVID-19.

This clonotype is categorized as medium-sized (0.01 to 0.1%). The chain has TRBV5-6 and TRBJ2-7; D possibly corresponds to TRBD1 (5 bases). The CDR3 spans 13 residues. Germline CDR1 SGHDT, CDR2 YYEEEE. V was pared by 5 bases and J by 3 bases, with 12 bases between. The CDR3 loop is CASRKQVYYEQYF. DNA for the CDR3: TGTGCCAGCAGGAAACAGGTTTACTACGAGCAGTACTTC.

This clonotype is medium-sized (0.01 to 0.1%) by share. This rearrangement joins TRBV5-4 to TRBJ2-1; D perhaps matches TRBD1 (5 bases). With 1 base removed from V and 6 bases from J, the gap between germline ends came to 17 bases. Germline CDR1 SGHNT, CDR2 YYREEE (reference sequence). The CDR3 has 16 residues. The CDR3 nucleotides are TGTGCCAGCAGCTTGTCGCAGGGCCTTCCGGGCAATGAGCAGTTCTTC. It encodes CASSLSQGLPGNEQFF.

This sequence joins TRBV6-6 and TRBJ1-3, with a possible D match to TRBD1 (6 bases). V was clipped by 4 bases and J by 0 bases, with 13 bases between them. CDR1 and CDR2 (germline): MNHNY, SVGAGI (reference sequence). The CDR3 spans 16 residues. The CDR3 region is CASSLTRGLSGNTIYF. The CDR3 nucleotides are TGTGCCAGCAGTTTAACCAGGGGCCTCTCTGGAAACACCATATATTTT.

This chain uses TRBV5-4 with TRBJ1-1; no clear D gene. In germline, CDR1 is SGHNT, CDR2 YYREEE (reference sequence). Trimming left V 0 bases short and J 0 bases short, with 24 bases between. The CDR3 runs 20 residues. CDR3 amino acids: CASSLAPVIRGMGMNTEAFF. CDR3 nucleotide sequence: TGTGCCAGCAGCTTGGCTCCGGTGATACGGGGTATGGGGATGAACACTGAAGCTTTCTTT.

This rearrangement joins TRBV11-2 to TRBJ2-3; D is unresolved. The germline V and J ends were trimmed by 8 bases and 3 bases, with 6 bases remaining between them. The germline gives CDR1 SGHAT, CDR2 FQNNGV. This CDR3 contains 11 residues. CDR3 region: CASATTDTQYF. The CDR3 bases are TGTGCCAGCGCCACAACAGATACGCAGTATTTT.

The sample holds a few counts of this clonotype. V and J are TRBV7-9 and TRBJ2-7; D may match TRBD1 or TRBD2 (5 bases each). The ends were cut back, 0 bases at V and 8 bases at J, with 11 bases in the middle. The CDR3 loop spans 13 amino acids. Germline V lookup: CDR1 SEHNR, CDR2 FQNEAQ (reference sequence). The CDR3 DNA is TGTGCCAGCAGCTTAGCGGCAGGGAGTAAGCAGTACTTC. Residues: CASSLAAGSKQYF.

The chain couples TRBV12-3 or TRBV12-4 to TRBJ1-5; possible D gene TRBD1, 5 bases. CDR3 length equals 13 residues. The germline V and J ends were trimmed by 2 bases and 7 bases, with 9 bases remaining between them. CDR3 DNA sequence: TGTGCCAGCAGTTTATCAGGGAGGCAGCCCCAGCATTTT. Its protein product is CASSLSGRQPQHF.

A single count supports this clonotype. The chain has TRBV7-2 and TRBJ1-6; a possible D gene is TRBD1 (5 bases). The CDR3 totals 14 residues. Germline V gene sequence: CDR1 SGHTA, CDR2 FQGNSA. V lost 6 bases, J lost 2 bases, and 8 bases lay in between. CDR3 amino acids: CASRGETYNSPLHF. CDR3 DNA sequence: TGTGCCAGCAGGGGGGAAACCTATAATTCACCCCTCCACTTT.

Sample share makes this clonotype medium-sized. This chain connects TRBV18 to TRBJ2-6; D gene ambiguous. This CDR3 region has 15 residues. Trimming stripped 6 bases from V and 0 bases from J, with 9 bases between. Germline V CDR1 and CDR2: KGHSH, LQKENI. Here the CDR3 reads CASSTYSSGANVLTF. The CDR3 bases are TGTGCCAGCTCGACTTACAGCTCTGGGGCCAACGTCCTGACTTTC.

This clonotype was seen many times. Germline and junction disagree at one end, which may indicate a read error. The V gene is TRBV10-1, the J gene TRBJ2-2, with no clear D. Germline-derived CDR1 and CDR2 are WNHNN and SYGVQD (reference sequence). The CDR3 contains 15 residues. The CDR3 loop reads CASSPPDLGTEELFF. The CDR3 coding sequence is TGCGCCAGCAGCCCGCCGGACCTTGGAACCGAGGAGCTGTTTTTT.

By frequency in the sample, this clonotype is large. The chain has TRBV19 and TRBJ2-1; the match to TRBD2 covers 8 bases. V lost 4 bases and J lost 6; bases outside the gene matches: 5. The CDR3 covers 14 residues. Germline CDR1 reads LNHDA; CDR2 reads SQIVND (reference sequence). In nucleotides, the CDR3 is TGTGCCAGTAGTACCCCCGGGACTAGCAATGAGCAGTTCTTC. Protein: CASSTPGTSNEQFF.

The chain employs TRBV12-3 or TRBV12-4 and TRBJ1-2, with TRBD1 as a possible D gene (6 bases). Trimming cost V 5 bases and J 4 bases, with 11 bases left between them. The CDR3 is 13 amino acids. The CDR3 protein is CASSPRQVYGYTF. CDR3 in DNA: TGTGCCAGCAGTCCTCGACAGGTCTATGGCTACACCTTC.

This clonotype was observed a handful of times. The rearrangement links TRBV7-9 to TRBJ1-5; TRBD1 matches 12 bases. This CDR3 comprises 15 residues. Per germline, CDR1 SEHNR and CDR2 FQNEAQ (reference sequence). V lost 5 bases and J lost 5; bases outside the gene matches: 4. CDR3 loop: CASSSGTGGHQPQHF. The CDR3 nucleotides are TGTGCCAGCAGCAGTGGGACAGGGGGCCATCAGCCCCAGCATTTT.

This clonotype is labeled as medium-sized (0.01 to 0.1%). The chain recombines TRBV6-5 with TRBJ1-1; maybe TRBD1 (6 bases). The CDR3 consists of 15 residues. The germline V gene encodes CDR1 MNHEY and CDR2 SVGAGI. The germline V and J ends were trimmed by 0 bases and 4 bases, with 12 bases remaining between them. The CDR3 loop reads CASSYSRGGGTEAFF. The CDR3 DNA is TGTGCCAGCAGTTACTCCCGAGGAGGGGGCACTGAAGCTTTCTTT.